This is a list of T cell receptor beta chains from one sample in a study of T cells in Graves' hyperthyroidism and ophthalmopathy. TCRdb used MiXCR to reprocess the multiplex PCR reads, holding one entry per CDR3 protein. The sample lists a few hundred thousand distinct CDR3 sequences; 12% to 15% were seen once. The source material was blood. Receptors were obtained from a woman between 18 and 30 years old with Graves' hyperthyroidism. CDR3s include the opening cysteine and the closing phenylalanine or tryptophan. A D gene is named only where the DNA matches it firmly. Expanded clones are given a class, and other clones once, few, many or no size at all.

V gene: TRBV27; clone size: .; D gene: .; J gene: TRBJ1-5; CDR3 DNA: TGTGCCAGCAGTGTACAGGGTCGGGTCAATCAGCCCCAGCATTTT; CDR3 protein: CASSVQGRVNQPQHF
V gene: TRBV5-1; clone size: many; D gene: .; J gene: TRBJ1-1; CDR3 DNA: TGCGCCAGCAGAACGACAGACACTGAAGCTTTCTTT; CDR3 protein: CASRTTDTEAFF
V gene: TRBV12-3/TRBV12-4; clone size: many; D gene: .; J gene: TRBJ2-1; CDR3 DNA: TGTGCCAGCAGCGTATGGAACAATGAGCAGTTCTTC; CDR3 protein: CASSVWNNEQFF
V gene: TRBV25-1; clone size: .; D gene: .; J gene: TRBJ1-3; CDR3 DNA: TGTGCCAGCAGTGAATGGGGGGGCGGAAACACCATATATTTT; CDR3 protein: CASSEWGGGNTIYF
V gene: TRBV19; clone size: .; D gene: TRBD1; J gene: TRBJ2-7; CDR3 DNA: TGTGCCAGTAGTATCGGGACAGGTGCCGAGCAGTACTTC; CDR3 protein: CASSIGTGAEQYF
V gene: TRBV11-2; clone size: many; D gene: TRBD2; J gene: TRBJ2-5; CDR3 DNA: TGTGCCAGCACTCGGACTAGCGAACAAGAGACCCAGTACTTC; CDR3 protein: CASTRTSEQETQYF
V gene: TRBV27; clone size: few; D gene: .; J gene: TRBJ2-4; CDR3 DNA: TGTGCCAGCAGTTTATCGGGACGCCGTTATCTAGCCAAAAACATTCAGTACTTC; CDR3 protein: CASSLSGRRYLAKNIQYF
V gene: TRBV11-2; clone size: many; D gene: .; J gene: TRBJ1-2; CDR3 DNA: TGTGCCAGCAGCTTAGTTAGGTCGCCAGCCTATGGCTACACCTTC; CDR3 protein: CASSLVRSPAYGYTF
V gene: TRBV27; clone size: many; D gene: .; J gene: TRBJ2-5; CDR3 DNA: TGTGCCAGCAGTTTCGGGAAGACCCAGTACTTC; CDR3 protein: CASSFGKTQYF
V gene: TRBV4-2; clone size: many; D gene: TRBD2; J gene: TRBJ2-1; CDR3 DNA: TGTGCCAGCAGCCAAGATAGCAGCGGGGGGTACAATGAGCAGTTCTTC; CDR3 protein: CASSQDSSGGYNEQFF
V gene: TRBV2; clone size: .; D gene: TRBD2; J gene: TRBJ2-1; CDR3 DNA: TGTGCCAGCTTTAGCGGGAGGGTGGATGAGCAGTTCTTC; CDR3 protein: CASFSGRVDEQFF
V gene: TRBV20-1; clone size: .; D gene: .; J gene: TRBJ2-1; CDR3 DNA: TGCAGTGCTAGGAGAGGGGCAAGTTACAATGAGCAGTTCTTC; CDR3 protein: CSARRGASYNEQFF
V gene: TRBV11-2; clone size: many; D gene: .; J gene: TRBJ2-2; CDR3 DNA: TGTGCCAGCAGCTTAGACAGTGGCCCGAACACCGGGGAGCTGTTTTTT; CDR3 protein: CASSLDSGPNTGELFF
V gene: TRBV7-2; clone size: .; D gene: .; J gene: TRBJ2-5; CDR3 DNA: TGTGCCAGCAGCTTAGATAACTGGGGGGAGACCCAGTACTTC; CDR3 protein: CASSLDNWGETQYF
V gene: TRBV6-1; clone size: many; D gene: TRBD2; J gene: TRBJ2-7; CDR3 DNA: TGTGCCAGCAGTGAAGCGGGAGGGCGGCGCGAGCAGTACTTC; CDR3 protein: CASSEAGGRREQYF
V gene: TRBV25-1; clone size: few; D gene: .; J gene: TRBJ2-4; CDR3 DNA: TGTGCCAGCAGTGAGACTTCAGGGAAGGCCAAAAACATTCAGTACTTC; CDR3 protein: CASSETSGKAKNIQYF
V gene: TRBV10-1; clone size: many; D gene: TRBD1; J gene: TRBJ2-5; CDR3 DNA: TGCGCCAGCAGTGAGGGGACAGGGGGCAAAGAGACCCAGTACTTC; CDR3 protein: CASSEGTGGKETQYF
V gene: TRBV10-1; clone size: many; D gene: .; J gene: TRBJ1-1; CDR3 DNA: TGCGCCAGCAGGCGGAACCGAGGACTTTCTACTGAAGCTTTCTTT; CDR3 protein: CASRRNRGLSTEAFF
V gene: TRBV4-1; clone size: many; D gene: .; J gene: TRBJ1-1; CDR3 DNA: TGCGCCAGCAGCCAAGCCCCCAAGAGGAAGGCCACTGAAGCTTTCTTT; CDR3 protein: CASSQAPKRKATEAFF
V gene: TRBV6-2/TRBV6-3; clone size: .; D gene: TRBD1; J gene: TRBJ1-1; CDR3 DNA: TGTGCCAGCAGTGACCATGGACAGGCGAACACTGAAGCTTTCTTT; CDR3 protein: CASSDHGQANTEAFF